The 5 T cell receptor beta chains in this list originate from one sample, sequenced in a study of blood T cells in healthy people across ages. Using a J-beta primer mix together with a sample-barcoded 5' primer, a second PCR was run for about 7 to 12 cycles. TCRdb re-called the 5' RACE reads through MiXCR, storing one row per CDR3 protein. The sample lists over 1,200,000 distinct CDR3 sequences, approximately 63% occurring once. Input material: blood. These receptors were obtained from a man in his late teens or twenties in good health.

J is TRBJ2-5 and V is TRBV20-1; weak D call: TRBD1 (6 bases). The closer fit of TRBJ2-7 to the DNA end suggests the J call may be wrong. CDR3 length equals 13 residues. CDR1 is DFQATT and CDR2 is SNEGSKA in the germline V gene (reference sequence). CDR3 bases: TGCAGTGCTGGGGACCGAGGACAGTCCGAGCAGTACTTC. It yields the protein CSAGDRGQSEQYF.

This clonotype has only a few counts. The chain recombines TRBV27 with TRBJ2-7; maybe TRBD1 (6 bases). V was pared by 5 bases and J by 6 bases, with 14 bases between. The CDR3 covers 13 residues. Germline CDR1 MNHEY, CDR2 SMNVEV (reference sequence). The CDR3 sequence: CASSNTGISEQYF. The CDR3 bases are TGTGCCAGCAGTAACACAGGGATTTCCGAGCAGTACTTC.

In its sample, this clonotype was seen once. The rearrangement uses TRBV20-1 and TRBJ2-7; 9 nucleotides align to TRBD1. Germline V lookup: CDR1 DFQATT, CDR2 SNEGSKA (reference sequence). The junction had 11 bases not matched to a gene; V was cut back by 6 bases and J by 5 bases. The CDR3 is made up of 14 amino acids. CDR3 loop: CSADLGQGGDEQYF. The CDR3 nucleotides read TGCAGTGCAGACCTGGGACAGGGCGGCGACGAGCAGTACTTC.

This chain joins TRBV27 and TRBJ2-7; the D is unclear. V lost 4 bases to trimming and J lost 4 bases, with 11 bases between them. The CDR3 runs to 13 residues. Germline assignment: CDR1 MNHEY and CDR2 SMNVEV (reference sequence). The CDR3 here is CASSWRSGYEQYF. The CDR3 DNA reads as TGTGCCAGCAGTTGGCGGTCCGGGTACGAGCAGTACTTC.

This clonotype was observed a handful of times. J is TRBJ2-5 and V is TRBV4-1; no clear D gene. The length of the CDR3 is 12 residues. Trimming shortened V by 1 base and J by 9 bases, and 9 bases separated the two germline ends. Germline CDR1 and CDR2: MGHRA and YSYEKL. The CDR3 region is CASSQGLGPQYF. DNA for the CDR3: TGCGCCAGCAGCCAAGGGCTTGGGCCCCAGTACTTC.